What follows are 29 T cell receptor beta chains derived from one specimen sequenced in a study of blood T cell repertoires in COVID-19. Here immunoSEQ multiplex PCR was the method, and the copy in TCRdb shows in-frame clones only, minus some. The table has some 100,000 clones, roughly nine tenths seen once. Material for sequencing was peripheral blood. The receptors stem from a man aged 30-40 years in a cohort sampled during active COVID-19.

The chain carries TRBV11-2 and TRBJ2-7; possibly TRBD2 for D (5 bases). Germline lookup yields CDR1 SGHAT and CDR2 FQNNGV. Trimming took 1 base from V and 2 from J, leaving 6 bases between them. CDR3 length equals 13 residues. CDR3 sequence reads: CASSLVGAYEQYF. The CDR3 DNA sequence: TGTGCCAGCAGCTTAGTCGGGGCCTACGAGCAGTACTTC.

CDR3 coding DNA: TGCGCCAGCAGCCGGGACAGCCAGAGAGGCCATGGCTACACCTTC. Its translation: CASSRDSQRGHGYTF. V usage is TRBV5-1 and J usage is TRBJ1-2, with 7 bases matching TRBD1. Trimming removed 4 bases from V and 6 bases from J; junction bases left unmatched: 12. Germline-derived CDR1 and CDR2 are SGHRS and YFSETQ. The CDR3 length is 15 residues.

V is TRBV4-1 and J is TRBJ2-5, with D perhaps TRBD2 (7 bases). The length of the CDR3 is 19 residues. The germline CDR1 and CDR2 sequences are MGHRA and YSYEKL. Trimming took off 0 bases at V and 0 bases at J, with 20 bases between the two ends. CDR3 nucleotide sequence: TGCGCCAGCAGCCAAGACAGAACGGTAACGGGGGGCCACCAAGAGACCCAGTACTTC. Its translation is CASSQDRTVTGGHQETQYF.

This chain connects TRBV3-1 (or the pseudogene TRBV3-2) to TRBJ2-2; 10 positions agree with TRBD2. V lost 1 base to trimming and J lost 1 base; unmatched junction nucleotides: 12. Germline V gene lookup returns CDR1 LGHDT and CDR2 YNNKEL (reference sequence). The CDR3 consists of 20 residues. The CDR3 here is CASSQVYVVAGGQNTGELFF. CDR3 in DNA: TGTGCCAGCAGCCAAGTTTATGTGGTAGCGGGGGGCCAGAACACCGGGGAGCTGTTTTTT.

The V and J genes are TRBV7-2 and TRBJ1-2; 7 nucleotides agree with TRBD1. This CDR3 comprises 13 residues. Germline CDR1 reads SGHTA; CDR2 reads FQGNSA. J lost 6 bases, V lost 5 bases, and 6 bases had no gene match. The CDR3 DNA reads TGTGCCAGCAGCCCCGACAGGGTTCATGGCTACACCTTC. Encoded protein: CASSPDRVHGYTF. The entire variable domain, with the rest obtained from reference TRBV7-2 and TRBJ1-2, is as follows: GAGVSQSPSNKVTEKGKDVELRCDPISGHTALYWYRQSLGQGLEFLIYFQGNSAPDKSGLPSDRFSAERTGGSVSTLTIQRTQQEDSAVYLCASSPDRVHGYTFGSGTRLTVV.

This chain uses TRBV5-4 with TRBJ2-3, with TRBD2 identical over 9 bases. The CDR3 consists of 16 residues. CDR1 is SGHNT and CDR2 is YYREEE in the germline V gene (reference sequence). The trim removed 6 bases at V and 0 bases at J, leaving 8 bases unmatched. The CDR3 region is CASTLAGTSSTDTQYF. The DNA of the CDR3 is TGTGCCAGCACGCTAGCGGGGACATCTAGCACAGATACGCAGTATTTT.

The chain carries TRBV24-1 and TRBJ2-1, with D possibly matching TRBD2 (7 bases). With 0 bases removed from V and 1 base from J, the gap between germline ends came to 9 bases. Per germline, CDR1 KGHDR and CDR2 SFDVKD. The CDR3 totals 16 residues. CDR3 nucleotide sequence: TGTGCCACCAGTGATTTGCGGGGGGCATCCTACAATGAGCAGTTCTTC. Translation gives CATSDLRGASYNEQFF.

The chain joins TRBV29-1 to TRBJ2-1; the match to TRBD2 covers 9 bases. V gave up 3 bases and J gave up 4 bases; unmatched junction bases: 4. The CDR3 sequence is 14 residues long. Germline V gives CDR1 SQVTM, CDR2 ANQGSEA. The CDR3 nucleotides are TGCAGCGTTGAGCGCGGGGGGGCTTACAATGAGCAGTTCTTC. Translated, it gives CSVERGGAYNEQFF.

The chain employs TRBV29-1 and TRBJ2-7, with D possibly TRBD1 on 6 matching bases. V was shortened by 4 bases and J by 5 bases, with 12 bases between the two germline ends. The germline gives CDR1 SQVTM, CDR2 ANQGSEA. CDR3 length equals 12 residues. The CDR3 sequence is CSVGPTGNEQYF. CDR3 sequence (DNA): TGCAGCGTTGGACCCACAGGGAACGAGCAGTACTTC.

This clone was detected only once. The rearrangement joins TRBV11-2 to TRBJ2-1, with 9 positions matching TRBD1. There are 14 residues in the CDR3. V was pared by 7 bases and J by 6 bases, with 7 bases of the junction left unmatched. From germline, CDR1 is SGHAT and CDR2 FQNNGV. Written as DNA, the CDR3 is TGTGCCAGCAACGGGGACAGGGTCGCCAATGAGCAGTTCTTC. This encodes CASNGDRVANEQFF.

This sequence joins TRBV27 and TRBJ2-2; no clear D gene. The CDR3 runs to 14 residues. Germline V gene lookup returns CDR1 MNHEY and CDR2 SMNVEV (reference sequence). With 3 bases removed from V and 2 bases from J, the gap between germline ends came to 7 bases. Here the CDR3 DNA reads TGTGCCAGCAGTTTTCAGATTAACACCGGGGAGCTGTTTTTT. This translates into CASSFQINTGELFF.

The chain carries TRBV2 and TRBJ2-7; the D gene is possibly TRBD1 (5 bases). The germline CDR1 and CDR2 sequences are SNHLY and FYNNEI. The CDR3 has 13 amino acids. With 8 bases removed from V and 7 bases from J, the gap between germline ends came to 18 bases. The DNA of the CDR3 is TGTGCCAGCCTCCGAGACAGAGGCCAAGAGCAGTACTTC. Translated, it gives CASLRDRGQEQYF.

On this clone: Compared with germline, one end of the junction differs, possibly owing to a read error. V gene TRBV6-5 combines with J gene TRBJ2-2; TRBD1 matches at 8 bases. Germline V CDR1 and CDR2: MNHEY, SVGAGI. The CDR3 runs 14 residues. This chain's CDR3 is CASSYSSRGRELFF. The DNA of the CDR3 is TGTGCCAGCAGTTACTCGAGCAGGGGGCGGGAACTGTTTTTT.

The CDR3: CASSIVQGHREDGYTF. CDR3 DNA sequence: TGTGCCAGTAGTATTGTACAGGGGCACAGGGAGGATGGCTACACCTTC. The chain recombines TRBV19 with TRBJ1-2, with 7 bases matching TRBD1. The CDR3 loop spans 16 amino acids. Germline loops: CDR1 LNHDA, CDR2 SQIVND (reference sequence). J gave up 6 bases and V 3 bases, and 13 bases lay outside the gene matches.

Comments on this clone: The same CDR3 also results from other DNA sequences found in this sample. The chain combines TRBV18 with TRBJ1-6; D is ambiguous. CDR1 KGHSH and CDR2 LQKENI come from the germline V gene. The CDR3 has 13 amino acids. V was pared by 0 bases and J by 10 bases, with 7 bases between. CDR3 residues: CASSPPGGSPLHF. The DNA of the CDR3 is TGTGCCAGCTCACCACCAGGCGGATCACCCCTCCACTTT.

J is TRBJ2-7 and V is TRBV6-6; 8 bases are a match to TRBD2. V was pared by 0 bases and J by 3 bases, with 1 base of the junction left unmatched. The CDR3 contains 14 residues. Germline CDR1 MNHNY, CDR2 SVGAGI (reference sequence). CDR3 in DNA: TGTGCCAGCAGTTACTCGCTAGCGGGCTACGAGCAGTACTTC. Translation gives CASSYSLAGYEQYF.

The chain links TRBV5-6 to TRBJ1-1, with D perhaps TRBD1 (6 bases). Germline-derived CDR1 and CDR2 are SGHDT and YYEEEE. The V gene lost 5 bases and the J gene lost 0 bases, with 11 bases spanning the gap. CDR3 length: 14 amino acids. CDR3: CASSHRDMNTEAFF. CDR3 nucleotide sequence: TGTGCCAGCAGTCACAGGGACATGAACACTGAAGCTTTCTTT.

The rearrangement links TRBV28 to TRBJ1-5; D gene ambiguous. The CDR3 has 15 residues. Germline assignment: CDR1 MDHEN and CDR2 SYDVKM. Trimming pared 4 bases from V and 3 bases from J, leaving 13 bases between. The CDR3 DNA reads TGTGCCAGCAGTTCCCCTGGACTGAACAATCAGCCCCAGCATTTT. This codes for CASSSPGLNNQPQHF.

In its sample, this clone was seen once. This chain links TRBV6-5 with TRBJ2-5; TRBD1 agrees at 7 bases. CDR3 length: 13 amino acids. The germline V gene encodes CDR1 MNHEY and CDR2 SVGAGI. V lost 4 bases to trimming and J lost 4 bases; unmatched junction nucleotides: 3. CDR3 region: CASSSQGLETQYF. The CDR3 coding sequence is TGTGCCAGCAGTTCACAGGGGTTAGAGACCCAGTACTTC.

The chain is built from TRBV30 and TRBJ2-7; 12 bases align to TRBD2. The CDR3 has 13 residues. Germline V CDR1 and CDR2: GTSNPN, SVGIG (reference sequence). J was trimmed by 6 bases and V by 5 bases; bases with no gene match: 5. The CDR3 DNA sequence: TGTGCCTGGTCTAGCGGGGGGGCGGTCGAGCAGTACTTC. This encodes CAWSSGGAVEQYF. Using reference TRBV30 and TRBJ2-7 for the parts outside the CDR3, the full variable domain is SQTIHQWPATLVQPVGSPLSLECTVEGTSNPNLYWYRQAAGRGLQLLFYSVGIGQISSEVPQNLSASRPQDRQFILSSKKLLLSDSGFYLCAWSSGGAVEQYFGPGTRLTVT.

This clone was counted a single time. The rearrangement joins TRBV7-7 to TRBJ2-3; 7 bases map to TRBD1. CDR3 length: 16 amino acids. V trimming: 2 bases; J trimming: 1 base; junction bases outside the gene matches: 6. The germline V gene has CDR1 SSHAT and CDR2 FNYEAQ (reference sequence). CDR3 loop: CASSLTHQGGTDTQYF. The CDR3, as DNA: TGTGCCAGCAGCTTAACTCACCAGGGGGGCACAGATACGCAGTATTTT.

The J gene is TRBJ2-3, the V gene TRBV6-1, with 14 bases that match TRBD2. Trimming at V came to 2 bases and at J to 5 bases, leaving 9 bases not matched to a gene. The germline V gene has CDR1 MNHNS and CDR2 SASEGT. This CDR3 is built from 18 residues. CDR3 amino acids: CASSERLAGGISQDTQYF. CDR3 nucleotides: TGTGCCAGCAGTGAAAGACTAGCGGGGGGGATTTCGCAAGATACGCAGTATTTT.

The rearrangement joins TRBV6-5 to TRBJ2-2; tentatively, D is TRBD1 (5 bases). Per the germline V gene, CDR1 is MNHEY and CDR2 is SVGAGI. This CDR3 contains 15 residues. V shed 2 bases and J shed 0 bases, with 7 bases lying between them. The CDR3 coding sequence is TGTGCCAGCAGTTACGAGACAGCGAACACCGGGGAGCTGTTTTTT. The encoded protein is CASSYETANTGELFF.

This clone was seen a single time. The chain carries TRBV12-3 or TRBV12-4 and TRBJ1-2, with D uncertain. The CDR3 runs to 11 residues. Trimming stripped 4 bases from V and 2 bases from J, with 2 bases between. The CDR3: CASSSNYGYTF. The DNA for the CDR3 is TGTGCCAGCAGTTCGAACTATGGCTACACCTTC.

The chain couples TRBV14 to TRBJ2-1, with 10 nucleotides matching TRBD2. Germline values: CDR1 SGHDN, CDR2 FVKESK. The CDR3 runs 16 residues. J lost 7 bases, V lost 4 bases, and 10 bases had no gene match. The CDR3 sequence is CASSRRSGGARNEQFF. DNA of the CDR3: TGTGCCAGCAGCCGAAGAAGCGGGGGGGCCCGTAATGAGCAGTTCTTC.

The chain uses TRBV3-1 (or the pseudogene TRBV3-2) and TRBJ2-7; D is uncertain. The CDR3 is 13 amino acids. Trimming pared 2 bases from V and 6 bases from J, leaving 11 bases between. Germline V gene lookup returns CDR1 LGHDT and CDR2 YNNKEL (reference sequence). The CDR3 coding sequence is TGTGCCAGCAGCCAATACGGGTCGGGCGAGCAGTACTTC. Translation: CASSQYGSGEQYF.

The chain recombines TRBV7-2 with TRBJ1-1; no clear D. The CDR3 contains 14 residues. The V and J ends lost 5 bases and 1 base respectively, with 11 bases between them. Germline V gene sequence: CDR1 SGHTA, CDR2 FQGNSA. The CDR3 protein is CASSDGVWNTEAFF. As DNA, the CDR3 is TGTGCCAGCAGCGACGGGGTTTGGAACACTGAAGCTTTCTTT.

The rearrangement links TRBV28 to TRBJ2-5; 7 positions match TRBD1. Germline CDR1 and CDR2: MDHEN and SYDVKM. V shed 5 bases and J 3 bases; nucleotides not matched to a gene: 9. This CDR3 is 15 amino acids long. Here the CDR3 reads CASSQQGVLEETQYF. The CDR3, as DNA: TGTGCCAGCAGTCAGCAGGGGGTCCTGGAAGAGACCCAGTACTTC.

This rearrangement joins TRBV30 to TRBJ1-6, with D perhaps TRBD1 (5 bases). CDR1 GTSNPN and CDR2 SVGIG come from the germline V gene (reference sequence). The CDR3 has 15 residues. The V gene lost 4 bases and the J gene lost 8 bases, with 18 bases spanning the gap. The CDR3 is CAWTMDWGGDSPLHF. The CDR3 DNA reads TGTGCCTGGACCATGGACTGGGGCGGGGATTCACCCCTCCACTTT.